These 5 T cell receptor beta chains originate from one sample sequenced in a study of regulatory T cells in long-lasting Graves disease. Arm-PCR of CDR3 regions with iRepertoire HTBI primers generated TCR beta libraries. In TCRdb, the multiplex PCR reads were re-called with MiXCR into one record per CDR3 protein. This sample has about 560,000 distinct CDR3 sequences; more than 15% occur once, and the top ten carry about 12%. Time point described: newly diagnosed GD, antithyroid drugs for less than 3 months. The TCR library used RNA extracted from PBMCs. This same sample was also part of a study on T cells in Graves' hyperthyroidism and ophthalmopathy.

The sample in question was peripheral blood mononuclear cells (PBMCs), obtained at new diagnosis, from a patient treated with antithyroid drugs. The source of these receptors is a man aged 18 to 35 with Graves disease.

This clonotype showed up many times. The rearrangement joins TRBV12-3 or TRBV12-4 to TRBJ1-1; 7 bases agree with TRBD1. There are 17 residues in the CDR3. The J segment lost 4 bases and the V segment lost 5 bases, leaving 16 bases of the junction unmatched. CDR3 DNA: TGTGCCAGCAGTATCAACAGGGGTAAGGCAGCTGGCACTGAAGCTTTCTTT. Translation: CASSINRGKAAGTEAFF.

This clonotype occurred many times. The genes are TRBV5-1 and TRBJ2-1, with no clear D. CDR1 and CDR2 from the germline V gene are SGHRS and YFSETQ. This CDR3 is built from 15 residues. V dropped 0 bases and J dropped 2 bases, with 9 bases sitting between them. The CDR3 here is CASSLALRTYNEQFF. The CDR3 bases are TGCGCCAGCAGCTTGGCTCTGCGAACCTACAATGAGCAGTTCTTC.

This clonotype was detected a few times. The genes are TRBV20-1 and TRBJ1-1; weak D call: TRBD1 (6 bases). This CDR3 region has 16 residues. Germline V gives CDR1 DFQATT, CDR2 SNEGSKA (reference sequence). V was trimmed by 8 bases and J by 6 bases, leaving 28 bases between them. CDR3 sequence: CSSTTSWRGAKAEAFF. DNA for the CDR3: TGCAGTTCGACTACATCCTGGCGGGGGGCGAAAGCTGAAGCTTTCTTT.

This clonotype turned up a few times. The V gene is TRBV4-1, the J gene TRBJ1-2; the match to TRBD1 covers 7 bases. The CDR3 is made up of 15 amino acids. CDR1 is MGHRA and CDR2 is YSYEKL in the germline V gene. Trimming took 4 bases from V and 3 from J; bases not matched to a gene: 8. The CDR3: CASSPGTALDYGYTF. CDR3 nucleotides: TGCGCCAGCAGCCCTGGGACAGCTTTGGACTATGGCTACACCTTC.

This clonotype has ten or more counts. The chain has TRBV7-3 and TRBJ2-3; 10 nucleotides match TRBD2. The CDR3 is 16 residues long. The trim removed 1 base at V and 5 bases at J, leaving 6 bases unmatched. Per germline, CDR1 SGHTA and CDR2 FQGTGA. Here the CDR3 DNA reads TGTGCCAGCAGCTTAAAGCGGGAGGGCCATATAGATACGCAGTATTTT. Its translation: CASSLKREGHIDTQYF.